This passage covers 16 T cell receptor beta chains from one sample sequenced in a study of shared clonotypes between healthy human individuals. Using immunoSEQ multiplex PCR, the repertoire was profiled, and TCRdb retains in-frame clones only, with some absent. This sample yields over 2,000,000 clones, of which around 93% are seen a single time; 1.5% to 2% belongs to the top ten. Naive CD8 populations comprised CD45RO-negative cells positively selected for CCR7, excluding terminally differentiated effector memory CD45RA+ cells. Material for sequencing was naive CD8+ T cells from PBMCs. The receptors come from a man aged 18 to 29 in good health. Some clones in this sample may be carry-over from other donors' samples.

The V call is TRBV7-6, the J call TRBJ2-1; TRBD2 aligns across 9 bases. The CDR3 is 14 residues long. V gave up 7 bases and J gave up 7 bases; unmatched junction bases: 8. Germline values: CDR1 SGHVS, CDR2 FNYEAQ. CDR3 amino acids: CASTSGTSRNEQFF. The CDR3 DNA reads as TGTGCCAGCACCTCGGGGACTAGCAGGAATGAGCAGTTCTTC.

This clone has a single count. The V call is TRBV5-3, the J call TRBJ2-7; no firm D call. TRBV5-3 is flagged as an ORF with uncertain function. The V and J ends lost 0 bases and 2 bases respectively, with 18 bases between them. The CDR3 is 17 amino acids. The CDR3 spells CARSLVGSPGRAYEQYF. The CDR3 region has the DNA TGTGCCAGAAGCTTGGTGGGCAGCCCCGGCCGCGCCTACGAGCAGTACTTC.

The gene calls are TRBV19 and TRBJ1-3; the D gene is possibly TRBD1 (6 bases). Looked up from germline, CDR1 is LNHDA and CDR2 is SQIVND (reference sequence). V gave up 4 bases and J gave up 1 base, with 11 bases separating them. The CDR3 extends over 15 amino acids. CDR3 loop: CASSTSRGSGNTIYF. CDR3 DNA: TGTGCCAGTAGTACCTCCAGGGGTTCTGGAAACACCATATATTTT.

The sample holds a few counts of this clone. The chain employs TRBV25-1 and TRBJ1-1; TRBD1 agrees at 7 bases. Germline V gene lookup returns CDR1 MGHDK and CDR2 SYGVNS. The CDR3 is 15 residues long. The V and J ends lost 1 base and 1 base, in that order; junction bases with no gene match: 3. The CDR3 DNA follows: TGTGCCAGCAGTGAATGGGGACAGCCGAACACTGAAGCTTTCTTT. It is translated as CASSEWGQPNTEAFF.

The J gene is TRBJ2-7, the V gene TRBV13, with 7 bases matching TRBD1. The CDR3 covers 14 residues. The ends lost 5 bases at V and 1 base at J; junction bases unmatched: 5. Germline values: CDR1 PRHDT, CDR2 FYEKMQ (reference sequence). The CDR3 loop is CASSLQGDSYEQYF. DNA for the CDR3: TGTGCCAGCAGCCTCCAGGGGGATTCCTACGAGCAGTACTTC.

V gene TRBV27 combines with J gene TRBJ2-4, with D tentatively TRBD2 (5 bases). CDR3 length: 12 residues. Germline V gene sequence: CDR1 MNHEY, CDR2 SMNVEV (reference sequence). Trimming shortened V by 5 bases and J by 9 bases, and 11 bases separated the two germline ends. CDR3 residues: CASSPLRGIQYF. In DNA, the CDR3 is TGTGCCAGCAGTCCCCTTCGGGGCATTCAGTACTTC.

In DNA, the CDR3 is TGTGCCAGCAGCCCCCGTGGCGTATCCCACTACGAGCAGTACTTC. Translation: CASSPRGVSHYEQYF. The rearrangement links TRBV4-2 to TRBJ2-7; D not certain. Germline CDR1 LGHNA, CDR2 YNFKEQ. With 4 bases removed from V and 3 bases from J, the gap between germline ends came to 16 bases. This CDR3 region has 15 residues.

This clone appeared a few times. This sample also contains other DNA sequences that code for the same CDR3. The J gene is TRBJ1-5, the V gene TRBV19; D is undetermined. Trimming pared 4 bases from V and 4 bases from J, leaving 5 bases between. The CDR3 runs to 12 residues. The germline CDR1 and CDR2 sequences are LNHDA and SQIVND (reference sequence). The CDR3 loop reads CASSKPNQPQHF. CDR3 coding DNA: TGTGCCAGTAGTAAACCGAATCAGCCCCAGCATTTT.

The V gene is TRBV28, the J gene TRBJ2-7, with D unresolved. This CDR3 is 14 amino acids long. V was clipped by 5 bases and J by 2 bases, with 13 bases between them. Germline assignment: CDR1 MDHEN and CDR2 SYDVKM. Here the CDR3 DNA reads TGTGCCAGCAGTCCCTACGATTTGCCCTACGAGCAGTACTTC. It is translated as CASSPYDLPYEQYF.

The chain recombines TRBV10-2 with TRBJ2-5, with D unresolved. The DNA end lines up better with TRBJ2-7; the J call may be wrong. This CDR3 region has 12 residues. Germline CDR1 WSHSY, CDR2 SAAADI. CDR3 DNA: TGCGCCAGCAGTCCCTCTTCCTACGAGCAGTACTTC. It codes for CASSPSSYEQYF.

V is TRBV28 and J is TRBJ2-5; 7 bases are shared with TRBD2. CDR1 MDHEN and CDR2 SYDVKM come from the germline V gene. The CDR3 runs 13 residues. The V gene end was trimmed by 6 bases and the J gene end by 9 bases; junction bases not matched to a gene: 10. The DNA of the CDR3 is TGTGCCAGCAGACTGACTAGCCAGAAGGCCCAGTACTTC. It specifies CASRLTSQKAQYF.

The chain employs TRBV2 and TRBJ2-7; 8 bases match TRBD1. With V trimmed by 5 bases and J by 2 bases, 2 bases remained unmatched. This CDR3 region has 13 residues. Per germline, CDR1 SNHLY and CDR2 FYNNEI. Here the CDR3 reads CASSHRGTYEQYF. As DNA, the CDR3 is TGTGCCAGCAGTCACAGGGGGACCTACGAGCAGTACTTC.

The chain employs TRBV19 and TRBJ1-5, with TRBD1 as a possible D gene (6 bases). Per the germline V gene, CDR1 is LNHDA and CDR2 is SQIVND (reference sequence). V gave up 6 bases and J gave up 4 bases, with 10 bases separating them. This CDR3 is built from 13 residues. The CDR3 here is CASRTTGNQPQHF. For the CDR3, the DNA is TGTGCCAGTAGGACGACAGGAAATCAGCCCCAGCATTTT.

The CDR3 bases are TGTGCCAGCAGTTTACGGGCCTCGTATTTCACTGAAGCTTTCTTT. Protein sequence: CASSLRASYFTEAFF. The chain carries TRBV28 and TRBJ1-1; D call uncertain. Trimming removed 2 bases at V and 4 bases at J, with 14 bases between. The CDR3 spans 15 residues. The germline CDR1 and CDR2 sequences are MDHEN and SYDVKM.

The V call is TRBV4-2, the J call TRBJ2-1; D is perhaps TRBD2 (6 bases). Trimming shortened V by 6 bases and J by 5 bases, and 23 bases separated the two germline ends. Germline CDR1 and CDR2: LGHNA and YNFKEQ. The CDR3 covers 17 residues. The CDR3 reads CASSSLPRRAADNEQFF. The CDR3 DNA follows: TGTGCCAGCAGTTCCCTACCCCGGAGGGCGGCTGACAATGAGCAGTTCTTC.

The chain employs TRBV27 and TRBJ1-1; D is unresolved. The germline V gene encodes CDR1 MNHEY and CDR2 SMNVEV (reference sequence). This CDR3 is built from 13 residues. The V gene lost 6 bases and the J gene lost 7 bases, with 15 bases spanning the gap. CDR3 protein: CASRTVRTVEAFF. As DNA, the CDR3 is TGTGCCAGCAGAACCGTGCGGACGGTTGAAGCTTTCTTT.